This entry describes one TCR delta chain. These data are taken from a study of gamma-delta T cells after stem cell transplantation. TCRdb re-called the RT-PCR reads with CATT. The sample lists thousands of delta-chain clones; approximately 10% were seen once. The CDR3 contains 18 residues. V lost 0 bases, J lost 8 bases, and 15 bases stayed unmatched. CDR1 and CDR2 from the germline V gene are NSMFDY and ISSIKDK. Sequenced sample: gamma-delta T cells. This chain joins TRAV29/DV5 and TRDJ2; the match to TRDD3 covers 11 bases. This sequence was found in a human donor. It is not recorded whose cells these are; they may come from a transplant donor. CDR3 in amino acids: CAASALPTGGYRGAQLFF. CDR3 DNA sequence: TGTGCAGCAAGCGCGCTCCCTACTGGGGGATATAGGGGGGCACAACTCTTCTTT.